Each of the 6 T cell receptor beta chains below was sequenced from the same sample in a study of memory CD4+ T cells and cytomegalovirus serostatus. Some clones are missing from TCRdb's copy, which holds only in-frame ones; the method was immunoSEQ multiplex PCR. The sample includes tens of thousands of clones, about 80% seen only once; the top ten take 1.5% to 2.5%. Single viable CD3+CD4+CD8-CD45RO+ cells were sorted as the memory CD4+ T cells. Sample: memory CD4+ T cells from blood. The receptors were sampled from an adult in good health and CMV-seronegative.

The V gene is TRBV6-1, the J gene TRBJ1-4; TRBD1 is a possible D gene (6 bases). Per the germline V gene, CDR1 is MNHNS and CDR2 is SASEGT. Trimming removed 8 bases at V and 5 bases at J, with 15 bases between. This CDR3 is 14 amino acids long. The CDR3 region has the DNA TGTGCCAGCGATAGAGGACAGAGGAATGAAAAACTGTTTTTT. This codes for CASDRGQRNEKLFF.

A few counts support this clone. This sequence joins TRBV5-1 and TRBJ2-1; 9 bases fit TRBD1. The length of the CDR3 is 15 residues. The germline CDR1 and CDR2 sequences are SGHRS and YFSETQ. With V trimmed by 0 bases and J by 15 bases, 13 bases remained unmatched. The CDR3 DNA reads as TGCGCCAGCAGCTTGGAGGGCAGGGGGGACAGGGATGCGTTCTTC. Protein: CASSLEGRGDRDAFF.

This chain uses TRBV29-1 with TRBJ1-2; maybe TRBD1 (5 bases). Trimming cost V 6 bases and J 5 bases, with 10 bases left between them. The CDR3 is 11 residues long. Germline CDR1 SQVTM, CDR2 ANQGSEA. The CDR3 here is CSVLGGYGYTF. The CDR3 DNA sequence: TGCAGCGTCCTGGGGGGATATGGCTACACCTTC.

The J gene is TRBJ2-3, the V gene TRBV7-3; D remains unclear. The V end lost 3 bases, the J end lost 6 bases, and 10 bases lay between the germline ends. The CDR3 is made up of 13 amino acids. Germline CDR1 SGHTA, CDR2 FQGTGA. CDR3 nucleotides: TGTGCCAGCAGCTTTGGAGCCGGGGATACGCAGTATTTT. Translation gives CASSFGAGDTQYF.

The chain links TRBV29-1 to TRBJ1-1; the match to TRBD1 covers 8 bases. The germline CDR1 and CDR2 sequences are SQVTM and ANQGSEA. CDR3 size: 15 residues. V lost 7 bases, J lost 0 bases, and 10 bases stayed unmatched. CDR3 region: CSAGQGWGMNTEAFF. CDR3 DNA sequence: TGCAGCGCTGGACAGGGCTGGGGGATGAACACTGAAGCTTTCTTT.

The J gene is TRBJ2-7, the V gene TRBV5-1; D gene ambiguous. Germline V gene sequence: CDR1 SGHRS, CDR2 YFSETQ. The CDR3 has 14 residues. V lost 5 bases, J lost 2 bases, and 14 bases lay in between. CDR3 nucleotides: TGCGCCAGCAGGTTGACTTGGAGAACCTACGAGCAGTACTTC. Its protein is CASRLTWRTYEQYF.